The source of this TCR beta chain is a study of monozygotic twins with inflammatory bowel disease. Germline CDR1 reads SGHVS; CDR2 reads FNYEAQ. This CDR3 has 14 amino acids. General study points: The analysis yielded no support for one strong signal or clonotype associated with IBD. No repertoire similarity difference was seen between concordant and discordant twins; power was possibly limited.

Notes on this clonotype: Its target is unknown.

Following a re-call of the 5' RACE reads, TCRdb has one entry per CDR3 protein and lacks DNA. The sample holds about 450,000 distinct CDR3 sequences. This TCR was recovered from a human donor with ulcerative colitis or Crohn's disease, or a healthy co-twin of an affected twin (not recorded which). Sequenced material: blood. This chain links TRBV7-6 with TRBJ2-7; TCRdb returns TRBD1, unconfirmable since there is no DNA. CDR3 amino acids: CASSLERTAFEQYF.